The rows below give T cell receptor beta chains drawn from one sample of a study of shared clonotypes between healthy human individuals. Only in-frame clones appear in the TCRdb table, and some are missing; sequencing was by immunoSEQ multiplex PCR. The sample contains 950,000 to 1,300,000 clones, more than 65% of which appear only once. Sequences were obtained from memory CD4+ T cells sorted from blood. The source is a man aged 18 to 29 in good health. Both conserved end residues are part of each CDR3. Fields, in order: J gene, V gene, CDR3 protein.

j_gene: TRBJ1-2
v_gene: TRBV10-3
CDR3aa: CAITDRDRGTRGYTF

j_gene: TRBJ2-3
v_gene: TRBV2
CDR3aa: CASSETINTDTQYF

j_gene: TRBJ2-7
v_gene: TRBV18
CDR3aa: CASSPSGYSYEQYF

j_gene: TRBJ2-7
v_gene: TRBV11-2
CDR3aa: CASSSMYEQYF

j_gene: TRBJ2-7
v_gene: TRBV6-5
CDR3aa: CASSFRQGSSYEQYF

j_gene: TRBJ1-2
v_gene: TRBV25-1
CDR3aa: CASSEGHGYGYTF

j_gene: TRBJ1-1
v_gene: TRBV7-3
CDR3aa: CASSPQGPTEAFF

j_gene: TRBJ2-1
v_gene: TRBV2
CDR3aa: CASSPGLASVDEQFF

j_gene: TRBJ2-1
v_gene: TRBV5-4
CDR3aa: CASSFSSNEQFF

j_gene: TRBJ2-3
v_gene: TRBV7-2
CDR3aa: CASTKRGATDTQYF

j_gene: TRBJ2-7
v_gene: TRBV5-5
CDR3aa: CASSLSLAGGGEQYF

j_gene: TRBJ2-6
v_gene: TRBV5-1
CDR3aa: CASSLDGSGANVLTF

j_gene: TRBJ2-3
v_gene: TRBV10-1
CDR3aa: CASSDGQGATDTQYF

j_gene: TRBJ1-6
v_gene: TRBV6-1
CDR3aa: CASRDSNSPLHF

j_gene: TRBJ2-2
v_gene: TRBV27
CDR3aa: CASSRQILSNTGELFF

j_gene: TRBJ2-7
v_gene: TRBV5-1
CDR3aa: CASSHKRESYEQYF

j_gene: TRBJ1-5
v_gene: TRBV7-2
CDR3aa: CASSLTKNQPQHF

j_gene: TRBJ1-6
v_gene: TRBV7-2
CDR3aa: CASSLTGVSPLHF

j_gene: TRBJ2-7
v_gene: TRBV6-1
CDR3aa: CASSEPGRTVEQYF

j_gene: TRBJ2-3
v_gene: TRBV18
CDR3aa: CASSPQQGSTDTQYF

j_gene: TRBJ2-5
v_gene: TRBV2
CDR3aa: CASSFGRQETQYF

j_gene: TRBJ2-2
v_gene: TRBV6-5
CDR3aa: CASSRGTALAGELFF

j_gene: TRBJ1-2
v_gene: TRBV5-4
CDR3aa: CASTPDRGAYGYTF

j_gene: TRBJ2-5
v_gene: TRBV5-1
CDR3aa: CASSGLGGETQYF

j_gene: TRBJ1-2
v_gene: TRBV6-6
CDR3aa: CASTAQGDYGYTF

j_gene: TRBJ1-5
v_gene: TRBV6-1
CDR3aa: CASTDRSLGNQPQHF

j_gene: TRBJ2-7
v_gene: TRBV4-2
CDR3aa: CASSQEMLAGGPYEQYF

j_gene: TRBJ2-7
v_gene: TRBV19
CDR3aa: CASSELRTGEQYF

j_gene: TRBJ2-5
v_gene: TRBV6-6
CDR3aa: CASREKAQAGETQYF

j_gene: TRBJ2-3
v_gene: TRBV28
CDR3aa: CASVLRGGYTDTQYF

j_gene: TRBJ1-2
v_gene: TRBV5-1
CDR3aa: CASSLRGDGYTF

j_gene: TRBJ1-6
v_gene: TRBV6-4
CDR3aa: CASSDDGIGSPLHF

j_gene: TRBJ2-2
v_gene: TRBV5-1
CDR3aa: CASSFRGRVDGELFF

j_gene: TRBJ2-7
v_gene: TRBV10-3
CDR3aa: CAISDGQGYLEQYF

j_gene: TRBJ2-1
v_gene: TRBV7-2
CDR3aa: CASSHRGTSGSGGYNEQFF

j_gene: TRBJ2-1
v_gene: TRBV7-6
CDR3aa: CASSSSGEGLDEQFF

j_gene: TRBJ2-1
v_gene: TRBV10-3
CDR3aa: CAISERDEQFF

j_gene: TRBJ2-2
v_gene: TRBV7-3
CDR3aa: CASSPGGANTGELFF

j_gene: TRBJ1-4
v_gene: TRBV6-5
CDR3aa: CASSRSGTGNEKLFF

j_gene: TRBJ2-2
v_gene: TRBV5-5
CDR3aa: CASAAMTSTGELFF

j_gene: TRBJ1-2
v_gene: TRBV5-1
CDR3aa: CASSLAPGPGYTF

j_gene: TRBJ2-7
v_gene: TRBV4-1
CDR3aa: CASSQDPLAGEWGYEQYF

j_gene: TRBJ2-7
v_gene: TRBV27
CDR3aa: CASSSLIPGLGRNERYF

j_gene: TRBJ2-5
v_gene: TRBV5-1
CDR3aa: CASKWGTSAYQETQYF

j_gene: TRBJ2-5
v_gene: TRBV4-1
CDR3aa: CASSQENRQGIAYF

j_gene: TRBJ1-2
v_gene: TRBV5-8
CDR3aa: CASSRGLATNYGYTF

j_gene: TRBJ1-1
v_gene: TRBV19
CDR3aa: CASSNAGGKGTEAFF

j_gene: TRBJ2-3
v_gene: TRBV6-1
CDR3aa: CASSQGDTQYF

j_gene: TRBJ2-1
v_gene: TRBV7-8
CDR3aa: CASSLVLAGEKRFSSYNEQFF

j_gene: TRBJ2-3
v_gene: TRBV18
CDR3aa: CASSPSTDTQYF